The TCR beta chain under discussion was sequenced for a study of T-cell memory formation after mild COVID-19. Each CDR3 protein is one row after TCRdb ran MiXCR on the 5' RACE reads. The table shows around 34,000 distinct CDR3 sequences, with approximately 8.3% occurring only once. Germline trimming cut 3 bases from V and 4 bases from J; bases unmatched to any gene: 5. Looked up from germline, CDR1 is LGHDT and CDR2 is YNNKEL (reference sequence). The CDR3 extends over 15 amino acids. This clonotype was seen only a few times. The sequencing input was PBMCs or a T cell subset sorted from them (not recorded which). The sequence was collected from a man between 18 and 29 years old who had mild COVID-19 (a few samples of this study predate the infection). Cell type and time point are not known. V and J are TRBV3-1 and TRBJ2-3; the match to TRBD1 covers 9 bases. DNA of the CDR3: TGTGCCAGCAGCCACCGGGACAGGGTCCCAGATACGCAGTATTTT. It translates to CASSHRDRVPDTQYF.